This is a list of T cell receptor beta chains from one sample in a study of shared clonotypes between healthy human individuals. Here immunoSEQ multiplex PCR was the method, and the copy in TCRdb shows in-frame clones only, minus some. The sample includes about 2 million clones, over 85% of them seen just once. Sequencing used naive CD4+ T cells sorted from blood. These receptors were collected from a young man in good health. The CDR3 runs from the conserved cysteine through the conserved F or W. Each record gives: J gene, D gene, clone size, V gene, CDR3 protein, CDR3 DNA. D genes are given only for firm matches. Clone size is given for some rows only: seen once, a few or many times, or a class if the clone is expanded.

>TRBJ2-7|-|-|TRBV5-1
CASSLGGPSGEQYF
TGCGCCAGCAGCTTGGGCGGGCCCTCAGGAGAGCAGTACTTC
>TRBJ2-3|TRBD2|-|TRBV4-3
CASSQIDYLGLVTSSTDTQYF
TGCGCCAGCAGCCAAATCGACTACTTGGGACTAGTTACCTCTAGCACAGATACGCAGTATTTT
>TRBJ2-1|TRBD2|-|TRBV6-5
CASSRGTSGTNEQFF
TGTGCCAGCAGCAGAGGGACTAGCGGGACCAATGAGCAGTTCTTC
>TRBJ1-4|-|-|TRBV6-1
CASSEFRTNNEKLFF
TGTGCCAGCAGTGAATTTAGGACTAATAATGAAAAACTGTTTTTT
>TRBJ1-2|TRBD1|-|TRBV7-3
CASSSDRAESSGYTF
TGTGCCAGCAGCTCCGACAGGGCCGAATCGAGTGGCTACACCTTC
>TRBJ2-5|TRBD1|-|TRBV27
CSSSRDRVTQYF
TGTTCCTCGAGTAGGGACAGGGTAACCCAGTACTTC
>TRBJ2-7|TRBD1|-|TRBV5-6
CASSLLAGGSYEQYF
TGTGCCAGCAGCTTGCTGGCAGGGGGTTCCTACGAGCAGTACTTC
>TRBJ2-5|-|-|TRBV2
CASSVISSETQYF
TGTGCCAGCAGTGTCATCTCGTCTGAGACCCAGTACTTC
>TRBJ1-4|TRBD1|-|TRBV6-6
CASREGAVDEKLFF
TGTGCCAGCAGGGAGGGGGCTGTGGATGAAAAACTGTTTTTT
>TRBJ2-2|TRBD2|-|TRBV7-2
CASSLAWTSAGELFF
TGTGCCAGCAGCTTAGCCTGGACTAGCGCCGGGGAGCTGTTTTTT
>TRBJ2-2|-|once|TRBV20-1
CSATAPGELFF
TGCAGTGCTACCGCCCCCGGGGAGCTGTTTTTT
>TRBJ2-2|-|many|TRBV7-6
CASSFRDTGELFF
TGTGCCAGCAGCTTCAGAGACACCGGGGAGCTGTTTTTT
>TRBJ1-5|-|-|TRBV18
CASSFYKDLQLPQHF
TGTGCCAGCTCATTCTATAAGGATCTGCAACTCCCCCAGCATTTT
>TRBJ2-2|-|-|TRBV5-6
CASSQETGELFF
TGTGCCAGCAGCCAAGAGACCGGGGAGCTGTTTTTT
>TRBJ2-6|-|-|TRBV4-3
CASSQDSLWGANVLTF
TGCGCCAGCAGCCAAGACTCCTTGTGGGGGGCCAACGTCCTGACTTTC
>TRBJ1-1|-|-|TRBV11-2
CASSFSQNTEAFF
TGTGCCAGCAGCTTTAGTCAAAACACTGAAGCTTTCTTT
>TRBJ1-2|-|once|TRBV7-9
CASSLERPGYGYTF
TGTGCCAGCAGCTTAGAACGTCCCGGGTATGGCTACACCTTC
>TRBJ2-5|TRBD1|-|TRBV28
CASNIPGQAQWTQYF
TGTGCCAGCAACATCCCGGGACAGGCGCAATGGACCCAGTACTTC
>TRBJ2-1|-|-|TRBV30
CAGSWDGTPNEQFF
TGTGCCGGGTCCTGGGACGGGACTCCCAATGAGCAGTTCTTC
>TRBJ2-1|TRBD2|-|TRBV30
CAWSTPNSGSLGEQFF
TGTGCCTGGAGTACGCCTAATAGCGGGAGTTTGGGAGAGCAGTTCTTC
>TRBJ1-2|-|few|TRBV27
CASSSGFYGYTF
TGTGCCAGCAGTTCGGGGTTCTATGGCTACACCTTC
>TRBJ1-1|-|-|TRBV18
CASSPIGGDTEAFF
TGTGCCAGCTCACCTATTGGGGGAGACACTGAAGCTTTCTTT
>TRBJ2-2|-|-|TRBV7-6
CASSPDGGTGELFF
TGTGCTAGCAGCCCCGACGGCGGCACCGGGGAGCTGTTTTTT
>TRBJ2-2|-|-|TRBV10-3
CAISETGTTNTGELFF
TGTGCCATCAGTGAGACCGGGACCACGAACACCGGGGAGCTGTTTTTT
>TRBJ1-4|-|-|TRBV2
CASSERRVNEKLFF
TGTGCCAGCAGTGAGCGCAGGGTTAATGAAAAACTGTTTTTT
>TRBJ1-2|-|-|TRBV6-5
CASGRQADYGYTF
TGTGCCAGCGGAAGACAGGCCGATTATGGCTACACCTTC
>TRBJ2-7|-|-|TRBV27
CASSSRGTLTYEQYF
TGTGCCAGCAGTTCCCGTGGGACATTGACCTACGAGCAGTACTTC
>TRBJ2-1|TRBD2|once|TRBV5-6
CASSPRTSGGNEQFF
TGTGCCAGCAGCCCGCGGACTAGCGGAGGCAATGAGCAGTTCTTC
>TRBJ2-3|TRBD1|few|TRBV10-3
CAISEWTGGTDTQYF
TGTGCCATCAGTGAGTGGACAGGGGGCACAGATACGCAGTATTTT
>TRBJ2-7|TRBD2|-|TRBV6-1
CASSAKGTREGRGYEQYF
TGTGCCAGCAGTGCCAAGGGAACGCGGGAGGGCCGAGGGTACGAGCAGTACTTC
>TRBJ2-1|-|-|TRBV7-9
CASSRGDNEQFF
TGTGCCAGCAGCCGAGGGGACAATGAGCAGTTCTTC
>TRBJ2-3|TRBD1|-|TRBV28
CASSPQGASTDTQYF
TGTGCCAGCAGTCCACAGGGGGCGAGCACAGATACGCAGTATTTT
>TRBJ2-5|-|few|TRBV4-1
CASSQFWAGQETQYF
TGCGCCAGCAGCCAATTTTGGGCAGGACAAGAGACCCAGTACTTC
>TRBJ2-5|TRBD2|-|TRBV6-5
CASRRLAGVETQYF
TGTGCCAGTAGGAGACTAGCGGGAGTGGAGACCCAGTACTTC